What follows are 5 T cell receptor beta chains derived from one specimen sequenced in a study of T-cell reconstitution after alpha-beta-depleted transplantation in children. Study observations and caveats: The main origin of T-cell counts and diversity one year after transplant was newly produced T cells.

Construction of the TCRbeta library involved unique molecular identifiers. TCRdb redid the calling of the PCR reads with MiXCR, one entry per CDR3 protein. The data contain around 270,000 distinct CDR3 sequences, over 7% of them seen just once; the ten biggest clones take up approximately 9.6%. Which antigens these TCRs recognize remains unknown. The sequencing used peripheral blood, collected 360 days after TCRalphabeta/CD19-depleted stem cell transplant. The receptors come from a female patient aged 2-9 years who had a stem cell transplant for Fanconi anemia, so the T cells may come from the graft donor.

V usage is TRBV6-5 and J usage is TRBJ2-5; 7 bases are shared with TRBD2. The ends lost 2 bases at V and 3 bases at J; junction bases unmatched: 3. The germline V gene has CDR1 MNHEY and CDR2 SVGAGI. The CDR3 spans 14 residues. CDR3 protein: CASSYGGTKETQYF. The CDR3 nucleotides read TGTGCCAGCAGTTACGGGGGGACTAAAGAGACCCAGTACTTC.

The sample holds a few counts of this clonotype. The chain links TRBV28 to TRBJ2-7; D is perhaps TRBD1 or TRBD2 (6 bases each). V lost 3 bases and J lost 1, with 13 bases in between. CDR1 and CDR2 (germline): MDHEN, SYDVKM. The CDR3 is 15 amino acids. CDR3 sequence: CASSFGGIPSYEQYF. The CDR3 nucleotides read TGTGCCAGCAGTTTCGGGGGCATCCCTTCCTACGAGCAGTACTTC.

In its sample, this clonotype was seen many times. The CDR3 nucleotides are TGCAGCGTCCGGGACAGGAGAAACACCGGGGAGCTGTTTTTT. This translates into CSVRDRRNTGELFF. This rearrangement joins TRBV29-1 to TRBJ2-2, with 8 positions matching TRBD1. Germline CDR1 and CDR2: SQVTM and ANQGSEA. V lost 6 bases and J lost 2; bases outside the gene matches: 5. The CDR3 has 14 amino acids.

This clonotype has ten or more counts. V gene TRBV7-9 combines with J gene TRBJ2-1; 11 bases are shared with TRBD1. V dropped 2 bases and J dropped 6; count of bases not matched to a gene: 3. Germline values: CDR1 SEHNR, CDR2 FQNEAQ (reference sequence). CDR3 size: 15 residues. The CDR3 sequence is CASSLHGTGGNEQFF. The CDR3 DNA reads TGTGCCAGCAGCTTACACGGGACAGGGGGCAATGAGCAGTTCTTC.

This clonotype was seen many times. As DNA, the CDR3 is TGCGCCAGCAGCTTGGTGGGACTTAACACCGGGGAGCTGTTTTTT. Residues: CASSLVGLNTGELFF. The V call is TRBV5-1, the J call TRBJ2-2; D possibly corresponds to TRBD2 (6 bases). This CDR3 is built from 15 residues. V dropped 0 bases and J dropped 2 bases, with 8 bases sitting between them. CDR1 SGHRS and CDR2 YFSETQ come from the germline V gene.